This record concerns one TCR beta chain sequence. CDR1 and CDR2 from the germline V gene are LNHNV and YYDKDF (reference sequence). This CDR3 spans 15 amino acids. The germline V and J ends were trimmed by 8 bases and 2 bases, with 18 bases remaining between them. Original processing methods: It was from reference gene primer amplification that nucleated cell counts were estimated. The method was immunoSEQ multiplex PCR; TCRdb's version includes in-frame clones alone and lacks a portion of them. That table is the source of V, J and clone size, and D and trimming were worked out from the DNA. The sample records around 300,000 clones, around 89% being singletons. The record originates from a study of blood T cell repertoires in COVID-19. Study-level information: The samples span acute and convalescent COVID-19 from the United States, Italy and Spain. The cDNA or gDNA used as material had been derived from T cells, B-cell-depleted T cells, or PBMCs.

The TCR originated in a woman aged 18-29 years with acute COVID-19. The specimen sequenced was PBMCs or T cells enriched from blood (not recorded which). The chain joins TRBV15 to TRBJ1-2; D remains unclear. As DNA, the CDR3 is TGTGCCACCTCTTCCGCGGCAGATCGGAACTATGGCTACACCTTC. The encoded protein is CATSSAADRNYGYTF.